The 8 T cell receptor beta chains given below trace back to one sample, sequenced in a study of cytomegalovirus exposure and HLA in healthy donors. Primers: 60 Vbeta forward and 13 Jbeta reverse. Libraries were prepared by immunoSEQ multiplex PCR; TCRdb keeps only in-frame clonotypes and omits some of them. This sample yields 200,000 to 250,000 clones, of which approximately 80% are seen a single time; roughly 0.75% belongs to the top ten. The sample comprised PBMCs. These receptors all stem from a boy aged 2 to 9 in good health and CMV-seronegative.

V is TRBV7-3 and J is TRBJ2-7; 9 bases align to TRBD1. The CDR3 has 13 amino acids. Looked up from germline, CDR1 is SGHTA and CDR2 is FQGTGA. The ends lost 5 bases at V and 5 bases at J; junction bases unmatched: 4. CDR3 sequence reads: CASSRDRENEQYF. CDR3 nucleotides: TGTGCCAGCAGCCGGGACAGGGAAAACGAGCAGTACTTC.

The genes are TRBV5-6 and TRBJ2-1; 12 bases align to TRBD2. With 0 bases clipped from V and 6 bases from J, the junction kept 1 base outside the gene matches. Germline CDR1 and CDR2: SGHDT and YYEEEE. This CDR3 region has 15 residues. Here the CDR3 DNA reads TGTGCCAGCAGCTTGGGGACTAGCGGGATCAATGAGCAGTTCTTC. As protein: CASSLGTSGINEQFF.

This chain uses TRBV7-2 with TRBJ1-1; 8 nucleotides line up with TRBD1. Germline V lookup: CDR1 SGHTA, CDR2 FQGNSA. V was clipped by 6 bases and J by 5 bases; unmatched bases: 11. CDR3 length: 15 amino acids. As DNA, the CDR3 is TGTGCCAGCAGTCGTGGACAGGGAGGGCGTACTGAAGCTTTCTTT. Translation: CASSRGQGGRTEAFF.

The chain is built from TRBV18 and TRBJ1-5, with a tentative D call TRBD1 (5 bases). V was shortened by 0 bases and J by 5 bases, with 11 bases between the two germline ends. The length of the CDR3 is 15 residues. CDR1 and CDR2 from the germline V gene are KGHSH and LQKENI. CDR3 region: CASSPPGREDQPQHF. DNA of the CDR3: TGTGCCAGCTCACCACCTGGCAGGGAGGATCAGCCCCAGCATTTT.

Worth noting for this clone: Other DNA sequences in the same sample also yield this CDR3. The V gene is TRBV7-6, the J gene TRBJ2-1; weak D call: TRBD2 (7 bases). Trimming took off 1 base at V and 6 bases at J, with 13 bases between the two ends. The CDR3 has 15 amino acids. Per germline, CDR1 SGHVS and CDR2 FNYEAQ. CDR3 DNA: TGTGCCAGCAGCTTAGGGGGGGGCGTCGCCAATGAGCAGTTCTTC. Translated, it gives CASSLGGGVANEQFF.

Note on this clone: At one boundary the junction diverges from the germline segment, which might be a read error. This chain links TRBV7-7 with TRBJ2-3, with 10 bases fitting TRBD2. The CDR3 extends over 15 amino acids. Germline V CDR1 and CDR2: SSHAT, FNYEAQ (reference sequence). CDR3 amino acids: CASSLSGGASDTQYF. CDR3 DNA: TGTGCTAGCAGCCTGAGCGGGGGGGCCTCAGATACGCAGTATTTT.

The rearrangement joins TRBV7-9 to TRBJ1-1; the D gene is possibly TRBD1 (5 bases). Germline CDR1 and CDR2: SEHNR and FQNEAQ (reference sequence). V was shortened by 0 bases and J by 0 bases, with 14 bases between the two germline ends. The CDR3 totals 17 residues. This CDR3 reads CASSLAPGGGVNTEAFF. The CDR3 DNA sequence: TGTGCCAGCAGCTTAGCCCCTGGCGGGGGGGTGAACACTGAAGCTTTCTTT.

The chain is built from TRBV2 and TRBJ2-7; tentative D call: TRBD1 (6 bases). Germline V gene lookup returns CDR1 SNHLY and CDR2 FYNNEI. Between the trimmed V and J ends, which lost 4 bases and 9 bases, there was a span of 10 bases. The CDR3 covers 11 residues. Here the CDR3 DNA reads TGTGCCAGCAGTGGTAGACAGGTGCAGTACTTC. Translating it yields CASSGRQVQYF.